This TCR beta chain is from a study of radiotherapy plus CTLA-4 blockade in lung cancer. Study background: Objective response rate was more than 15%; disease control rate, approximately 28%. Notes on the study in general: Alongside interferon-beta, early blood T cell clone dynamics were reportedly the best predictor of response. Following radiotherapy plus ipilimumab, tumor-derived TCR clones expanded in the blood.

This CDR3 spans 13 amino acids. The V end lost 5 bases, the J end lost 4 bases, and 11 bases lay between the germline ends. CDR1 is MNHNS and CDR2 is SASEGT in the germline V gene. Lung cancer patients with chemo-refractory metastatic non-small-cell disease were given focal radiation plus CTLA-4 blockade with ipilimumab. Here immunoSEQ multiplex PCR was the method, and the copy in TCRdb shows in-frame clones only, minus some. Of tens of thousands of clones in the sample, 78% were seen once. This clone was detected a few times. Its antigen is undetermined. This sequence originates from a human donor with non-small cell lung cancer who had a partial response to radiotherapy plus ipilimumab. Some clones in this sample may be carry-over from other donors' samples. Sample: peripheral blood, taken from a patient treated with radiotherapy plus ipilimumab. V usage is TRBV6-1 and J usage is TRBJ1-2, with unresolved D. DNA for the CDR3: TGTGCCAGCAGTCGGACGGGAATCTATGGCTACACCTTC. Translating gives CASSRTGIYGYTF.